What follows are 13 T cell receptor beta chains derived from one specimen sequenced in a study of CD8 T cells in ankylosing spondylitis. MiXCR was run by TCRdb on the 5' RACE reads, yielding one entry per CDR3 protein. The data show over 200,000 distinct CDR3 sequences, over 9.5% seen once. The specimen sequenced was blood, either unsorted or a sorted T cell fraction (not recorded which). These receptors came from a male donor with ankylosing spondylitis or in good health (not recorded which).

The CDR3 sequence: CASSFDRGYEQYF. The CDR3 nucleotides are TGTGCCAGCAGCTTTGACAGGGGTTACGAGCAGTACTTC. The chain is built from TRBV11-3 and TRBJ2-7; TRBD1 aligns across 8 bases. Germline V gene data show CDR1 as SGHNT and CDR2 as YENEEA. Trimming at V came to 3 bases and at J to 4 bases, leaving 2 bases not matched to a gene. This CDR3 has 13 amino acids.

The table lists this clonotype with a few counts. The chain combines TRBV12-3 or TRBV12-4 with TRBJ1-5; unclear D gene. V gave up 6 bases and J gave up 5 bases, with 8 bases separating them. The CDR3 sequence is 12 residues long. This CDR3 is CASSHDYQPQHF. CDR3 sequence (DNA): TGTGCCAGCAGCCACGATTATCAGCCCCAGCATTTT.

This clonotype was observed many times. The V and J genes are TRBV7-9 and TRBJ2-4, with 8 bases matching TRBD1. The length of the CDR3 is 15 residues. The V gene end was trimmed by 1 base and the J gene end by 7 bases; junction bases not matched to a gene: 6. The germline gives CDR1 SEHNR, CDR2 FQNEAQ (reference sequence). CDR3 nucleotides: TGTGCCAGCAGCTTAGGAAGTCAGGGGGCGAACATTCAGTACTTC. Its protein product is CASSLGSQGANIQYF.

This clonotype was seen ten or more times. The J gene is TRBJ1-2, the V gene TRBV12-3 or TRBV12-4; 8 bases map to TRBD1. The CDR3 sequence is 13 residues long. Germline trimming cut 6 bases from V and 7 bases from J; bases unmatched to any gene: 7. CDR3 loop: CASSSGQGSGYTF. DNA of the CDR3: TGTGCCAGCAGCTCTGGACAGGGCTCTGGCTACACCTTC.

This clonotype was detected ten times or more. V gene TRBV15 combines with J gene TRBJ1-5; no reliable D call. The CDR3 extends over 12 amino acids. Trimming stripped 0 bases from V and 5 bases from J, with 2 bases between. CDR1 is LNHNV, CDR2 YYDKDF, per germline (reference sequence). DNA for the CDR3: TGTGCCACCAGCAGAGATTATCAGCCCCAGCATTTT. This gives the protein CATSRDYQPQHF.

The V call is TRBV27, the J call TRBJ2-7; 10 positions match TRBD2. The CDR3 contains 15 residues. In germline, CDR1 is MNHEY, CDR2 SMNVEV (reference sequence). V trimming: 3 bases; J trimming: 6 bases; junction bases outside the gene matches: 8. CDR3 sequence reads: CASSFSGGVAAEQYF. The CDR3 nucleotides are TGTGCCAGCAGTTTCAGCGGGGGGGTGGCGGCCGAGCAGTACTTC.

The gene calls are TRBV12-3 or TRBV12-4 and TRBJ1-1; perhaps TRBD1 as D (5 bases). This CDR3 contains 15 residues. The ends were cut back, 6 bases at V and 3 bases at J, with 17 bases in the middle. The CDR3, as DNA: TGTGCCAGCAGACCCTGGCGGGGACGAGACACTGAAGCTTTCTTT. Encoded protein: CASRPWRGRDTEAFF.

CDR3 sequence reads: CASSGTSGGDETQYF. CDR3 nucleotide sequence: TGTGCCAGCAGTGGGACTAGCGGGGGGGATGAGACCCAGTACTTC. The rearrangement joins TRBV6-1 to TRBJ2-5; 15 bases match TRBD2. Germline-derived CDR1 and CDR2 are MNHNS and SASEGT. This CDR3 is built from 15 residues. Trimming removed 4 bases from V and 5 bases from J; junction bases left unmatched: 2.

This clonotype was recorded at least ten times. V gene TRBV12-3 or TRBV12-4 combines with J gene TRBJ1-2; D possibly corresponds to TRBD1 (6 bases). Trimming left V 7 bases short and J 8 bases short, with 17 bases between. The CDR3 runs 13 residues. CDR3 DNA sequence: TGTGCCAGCAACCGAGACAGGCGCCTCGGCTACACCTTC. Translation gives CASNRDRRLGYTF.

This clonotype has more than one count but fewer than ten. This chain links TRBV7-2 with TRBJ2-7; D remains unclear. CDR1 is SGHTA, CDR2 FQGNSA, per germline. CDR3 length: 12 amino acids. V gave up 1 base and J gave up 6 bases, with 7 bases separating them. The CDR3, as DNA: TGTGCCAGCAGCTTAGGTCTAGGCGAGCAGTACTTC. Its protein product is CASSLGLGEQYF. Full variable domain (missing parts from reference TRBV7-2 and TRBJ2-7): GAGVSQSPSNKVTEKGKDVELRCDPISGHTALYWYRQSLGQGLEFLIYFQGNSAPDKSGLPSDRFSAERTGGSVSTLTIQRTQQEDSAVYLCASSLGLGEQYFGPGTRLTVT.

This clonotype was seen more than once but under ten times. CDR3 DNA: TGTGCCAGCAGTTTATCAGGACTAGCGGGGTTATCCTACAATGAGCAGTTCTTC. Its translation is CASSLSGLAGLSYNEQFF. The chain couples TRBV12-3 or TRBV12-4 to TRBJ2-1; 12 nucleotides agree with TRBD2. V was pared by 2 bases and J by 1 base, with 6 bases of the junction left unmatched. CDR3 length: 18 residues.

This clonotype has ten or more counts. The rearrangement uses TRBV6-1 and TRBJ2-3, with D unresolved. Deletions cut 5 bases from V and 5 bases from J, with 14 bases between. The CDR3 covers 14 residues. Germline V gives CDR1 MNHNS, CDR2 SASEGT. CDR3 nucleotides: TGTGCCAGCAGTATCGGCCCCCGCGGAGATACGCAGTATTTT. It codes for CASSIGPRGDTQYF.

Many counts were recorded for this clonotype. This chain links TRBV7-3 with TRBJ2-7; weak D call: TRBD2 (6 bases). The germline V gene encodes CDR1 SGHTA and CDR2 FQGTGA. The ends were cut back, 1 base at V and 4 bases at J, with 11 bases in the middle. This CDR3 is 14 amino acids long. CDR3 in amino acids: CASSLKPGRYEQYF. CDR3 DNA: TGTGCCAGCAGCTTAAAACCAGGGAGGTACGAGCAGTACTTC.